This note documents a single T cell receptor beta chain sequence. Sequenced by immunoSEQ multiplex PCR; TCRdb stores in-frame clones only, minus some. This table holds just over 150,000 clones, roughly nine tenths found once. CDR3 length equals 14 residues. Germline V CDR1 and CDR2: SGHRS, YFSETQ. Between the trimmed V and J ends, which lost 0 bases and 2 bases, there was a span of 9 bases. The record originates from a study of T cell responses to AZD1222 COVID-19 vaccine. This chain uses TRBV5-1 with TRBJ2-7; D not certain. This material consisted of peripheral blood, taken on day 0 of AZD1222 vaccination. The TCR was taken from an adult in good health. In nucleotides, the CDR3 is TGCGCCAGCAGCTTGGTGGCGGAGACCTACGAGCAGTACTTC. This gives the protein CASSLVAETYEQYF. Variable domain in full (rest from reference TRBV5-1 and TRBJ2-7): KAGVTQTPRYLIKTRGQQVTLSCSPISGHRSVSWYQQTPGQGLQFLFEYFSETQRNKGNFPGRFSGRQFSNSRSEMNVSTLELGDSALYLCASSLVAETYEQYFGPGTRLTVT.